Listed below are T cell receptor beta chains from one sample, sequenced in a study of T cell changes during pregnancy in multiple sclerosis. Here immunoSEQ multiplex PCR was the method, and the copy in TCRdb shows in-frame clones only, minus some. This sample has approximately 110,000 clones, with roughly nine tenths found just once. The specimen comprised peripheral blood, sampled in the third trimester of pregnancy. The source is a female donor with multiple sclerosis, enrolled in a pregnancy study. Each CDR3 is given with its conserved first and last residue. A D gene is named only where the DNA matches it firmly. The size of a clone is reported for some rows only, either as once, few or many, or as a class for expanded clones.

j_call clone_size v_call d_call cdr3_nt cdr3_aa
TRBJ2-1 once TRBV27 TRBD1 TGTGCCAGCAGGCTCCGGGACAGCTCCTACAATGAGCAGTTCTTC CASRLRDSSYNEQFF
TRBJ2-1 NA TRBV5-4 NA TGTGCCAGCAGCTTGGGACTACCAGAACAGTTCTTC CASSLGLPEQFF
TRBJ1-5 NA TRBV7-2 TRBD1 TGTGCCAGCAGCAAAGGGAGAGGGACAGGGGGAGTTTACAATCAGCCCCAGCATTTT CASSKGRGTGGVYNQPQHF
TRBJ2-7 NA TRBV30 NA TGTGCCTGGGGCTTCTACGAGCAGTACTTC CAWGFYEQYF
TRBJ1-6 NA TRBV5-4 TRBD1 TGTGCCAGCAGCTTGTCAGGGGGCCGGAATTCACCCCTCCACTTT CASSLSGGRNSPLHF
TRBJ1-1 NA TRBV29-1 NA TGCAGCGGCAGGGAGGTCACTGAAGCTTTCTTT CSGREVTEAFF
TRBJ1-2 NA TRBV18 NA TGTGCCAGCTCACCTAAAGACGGGTCATGGGGCTACACCTTC CASSPKDGSWGYTF
TRBJ2-1 NA TRBV11-2 NA TGTGCCAGCAGCCCGGGGAGCGTTGAGCAGTTCTTC CASSPGSVEQFF
TRBJ2-1 NA TRBV9 TRBD2 TGTGCCAGCAGCGTAGAGGTTCTAGCGGACAATGAGCAGTTCTTC CASSVEVLADNEQFF
TRBJ2-3 NA TRBV7-2 NA TGTGCCAGCAGCTTAGCGGGGGCCCGCACAGATACGCAGTATTTT CASSLAGARTDTQYF
TRBJ2-7 NA TRBV6-5 TRBD1 TGTGCCAGCAGCCGGGGACAGGGCGGAGAGAGCGAGCAGTACTTC CASSRGQGGESEQYF
TRBJ2-7 NA TRBV7-6 TRBD1 TGTGCCAGCAGCTTAGTGGGGAAGACAGGGGACGAGCAGTACTTC CASSLVGKTGDEQYF
TRBJ2-7 NA TRBV5-4 NA TGTGCCAGCAGCAAAGGGGGTACCTACGAGCAGTACTTC CASSKGGTYEQYF
TRBJ2-5 NA TRBV14 NA TGTGCCAGCAGCCTTGAGGGTCGAGAGACCCAGTACTTC CASSLEGRETQYF
TRBJ1-3 NA TRBV9 NA TGTGCCAGCAGCGTAGAAGGGGGGGGATTTTCTGGAAACACCATATATTTT CASSVEGGGFSGNTIYF
TRBJ2-1 NA TRBV28 TRBD2 TGTGCCAGCAGACTAGCGGGGGTCAATGAGCAGTTCTTC CASRLAGVNEQFF
TRBJ2-1 NA TRBV7-9 NA TGTGCCAGCAGCTTATTTCGGGAGAGCTCCTACAATGAGCAGTTCTTC CASSLFRESSYNEQFF
TRBJ2-2 NA TRBV5-6 TRBD1 TGTGCCAGCAGCTCCGGGACAGGGTGGTACACCGGGGAGCTGTTTTTT CASSSGTGWYTGELFF
TRBJ2-7 NA TRBV19 NA TGTGCCAGTAGTATCACAGACTCCTACGAGCAGTACTTC CASSITDSYEQYF
TRBJ1-4 once TRBV28 NA TGTGCCAGCAATGTCGGCGGGAAACTGTTTTTT CASNVGGKLFF
TRBJ1-2 NA TRBV2 TRBD1 TGTGCCAGCAGTGAAGGGCAGGGGGCGAACTATGGCTACACCTTC CASSEGQGANYGYTF
TRBJ1-1 NA TRBV4-1 NA TGCGCCAGCAGCCGAGGAACGGGGGGTGCTGAAGCTTTCTTT CASSRGTGGAEAFF
TRBJ1-2 NA TRBV5-1 NA TGCGCCAGCAGCTTGGATGGGGCGGGATATGGCTACACCTTC CASSLDGAGYGYTF
TRBJ2-1 NA TRBV4-2 NA TGTGCCAGCAGCCAAGAATACCGGTACAATGAGCAGTTCTTC CASSQEYRYNEQFF
TRBJ1-4 NA TRBV18 NA TGTGCCAGCTCACTGGACAGAAGCTCGGCGGAAAAACTGTTTTTT CASSLDRSSAEKLFF
TRBJ2-7 NA TRBV6-1 TRBD1 TGTGCCAACTCAGACAGGGGGCTCGGCGACGAGCAGTACTTC CANSDRGLGDEQYF
TRBJ2-3 NA TRBV11-3 NA TGTGCCAGCAGCTTAGGGAGGGTACGGTTCACAGATACGCAGTATTTT CASSLGRVRFTDTQYF
TRBJ1-2 NA TRBV5-1 TRBD1 TGCGCCAGCAGCCCGAGGACAGGGGATCGGGTGGAAGGCTACACCTTC CASSPRTGDRVEGYTF
TRBJ1-1 NA TRBV7-9 TRBD1 TGTGCCAGCAGCTACACAGAACAGGGGGCTGGTACTGAAGCTTTCTTT CASSYTEQGAGTEAFF
TRBJ2-5 NA TRBV7-9 TRBD1 TGTGCCAGCAGCTCCTTGACAGGGGAAGAGACCCAGTACTTC CASSSLTGEETQYF
TRBJ1-4 once TRBV18 NA TGTGCCAGCTCCAGGACAGATGAAAAACTGTTTTTT CASSRTDEKLFF
TRBJ2-6 NA TRBV19 TRBD1 TGTGCCAGTAGTATGGGACAGGGGGGTGGTGCTGGGGCCAACGTCCTGACTTTC CASSMGQGGGAGANVLTF
TRBJ2-5 NA TRBV11-2 NA TGTGCCAGCAGCTTAGGATCGCGGCCGTACCAAGAGACCCAGTACTTC CASSLGSRPYQETQYF
TRBJ2-7 NA TRBV6-1 TRBD1 TGTGCCAGCAGGACCCGTATACAGGGGGACGAGCAGTACTTC CASRTRIQGDEQYF
TRBJ1-6 NA TRBV10-1 NA TGCGCCAGCAGTGATTCCCGGGGGAGGTATAATTCACCCCTCCACTTT CASSDSRGRYNSPLHF
TRBJ1-2 NA TRBV6-1 TRBD1 TGTGCCAGCAGTGAAGTTCTCACGGACAGGGTTTATGGCTACACCTTC CASSEVLTDRVYGYTF
TRBJ2-3 NA TRBV10-3 TRBD2 TGTGCCATCAGTGTGACTAGCGGGGGGACATACTCTAGCACAGATACGCAGTATTTT CAISVTSGGTYSSTDTQYF
TRBJ2-3 NA TRBV7-3 NA TGTGCCAGCAGTCGTAGGACAGGCACAGATACGCAGTATTTT CASSRRTGTDTQYF
TRBJ2-7 NA TRBV27 TRBD1 TGTGCCAGCAGTCCTTGGGACAGGGGGGACGAGCAGTACTTC CASSPWDRGDEQYF
TRBJ1-2 NA TRBV11-2 NA TGTGCCAGCAGCCCCGCCAGGAACTATGGCTACACCTTC CASSPARNYGYTF
TRBJ1-1 NA TRBV28 NA TGTGCCAGCAGTTTAATCGGGGCGGGGATGGCGGACACTGAAGCTTTCTTT CASSLIGAGMADTEAFF
TRBJ2-1 few TRBV28 TRBD1 TGTGCCAGCAGTCCCTTCCGGACAGGGGGCACTGATGAGCAGTTCTTC CASSPFRTGGTDEQFF
TRBJ1-5 once TRBV6-1 NA TGTGCCAGCATCCGGGGGGACGGAAATCAGCCCCAGCATTTT CASIRGDGNQPQHF
TRBJ1-5 once TRBV27 TRBD1 TGTGCCAGCAGGGACAGGGGTCCACCCGGCGGCAATCAGCCCCAGCATTTT CASRDRGPPGGNQPQHF
TRBJ2-7 NA TRBV28 TRBD1 TGTGCCAGCAGCCGCGACAGGGTGGTTCGGGAGCAGTACTTC CASSRDRVVREQYF
TRBJ2-1 NA TRBV18 TRBD1 TGTGCCAGCTCATCTCCGGGACAGATTTACAATGAGCAGTTCTTC CASSSPGQIYNEQFF
TRBJ1-1 NA TRBV27 TRBD1 TGTGCCAGCAGCCTTTACAGGGGAACAAACACTGAAGCTTTCTTT CASSLYRGTNTEAFF
TRBJ2-7 NA TRBV6-1 TRBD2 TGTGCCAGCAGTGAAGCGGTATCCCTCTTCCGGACTAGCGTCTACGAGCAGTACTTC CASSEAVSLFRTSVYEQYF
TRBJ2-2 NA TRBV6-5 NA TGTGCCAGCAGTCGATATAGGAACACCGGGGAGCTGTTTTTT CASSRYRNTGELFF
TRBJ2-1 NA TRBV19 TRBD2 TGTGCCAGTAAGGGGACTAGCGGGGGCCTCTCCTACAATGAGCAGTTCTTC CASKGTSGGLSYNEQFF